What follows are 32 T cell receptor beta chains derived from one specimen sequenced in a study of blood T cell repertoires in COVID-19. Only in-frame clones appear in the TCRdb table, and some are missing; sequencing was by immunoSEQ multiplex PCR. Of some 140,000 clones listed, under 80% are singletons. Material for sequencing was peripheral blood. These receptors were obtained from a man aged 80 or over with acute or convalescent COVID-19.

The V and J genes are TRBV10-3 and TRBJ1-4; a possible D gene is TRBD1 (6 bases). The V and J ends lost 3 bases and 8 bases respectively, with 16 bases between them. CDR1 and CDR2 (germline): ENHRY, SYGVKD. The CDR3 has 15 amino acids. CDR3 loop: CAISDVGAGEEKLFF. In DNA form, the CDR3 reads TGTGCCATCAGTGATGTGGGGGCTGGAGAAGAAAAACTGTTTTTT.

The genes are TRBV5-1 and TRBJ2-1; D gene ambiguous. CDR1 and CDR2 (germline): SGHRS, YFSETQ. CDR3 size: 14 residues. Trimming pared 0 bases from V and 10 bases from J, leaving 14 bases between. The CDR3 protein is CASSLAQVSVEQFF. The CDR3 nucleotides are TGCGCCAGCAGCTTGGCCCAGGTGTCGGTCGAGCAGTTCTTC.

The chain links TRBV10-2 to TRBJ1-5; 7 bases are shared with TRBD1. CDR1 WSHSY and CDR2 SAAADI come from the germline V gene. V lost 5 bases to trimming and J lost 3 bases; unmatched junction nucleotides: 7. This CDR3 region has 15 residues. The CDR3 is CASSSGTAYNQPQHF. CDR3 nucleotide sequence: TGCGCCAGCAGTTCCGGGACAGCCTACAATCAGCCCCAGCATTTT.

J is TRBJ1-5 and V is TRBV10-3; a weak D match, TRBD1 (5 bases). Germline V gives CDR1 ENHRY, CDR2 SYGVKD. Trimming took 4 bases from V and 4 from J, leaving 8 bases between them. CDR3 length: 13 amino acids. Written as DNA, the CDR3 is TGTGCCATCAGTGCGACAGCAAATCAGCCCCAGCATTTT. This encodes CAISATANQPQHF.

J is TRBJ2-5 and V is TRBV11-2; possibly TRBD2 for D (5 bases). Germline V gene lookup returns CDR1 SGHAT and CDR2 FQNNGV. CDR3 size: 17 residues. V was shortened by 1 base and J by 7 bases, with 22 bases between the two germline ends. The CDR3 DNA reads TGTGCCAGCAGCTTAGTTCCCGGGATGAATACAAAGGGGACCCAGTACTTC. Translated: CASSLVPGMNTKGTQYF.

The chain recombines TRBV28 with TRBJ2-5; the match to TRBD1 covers 9 bases. Germline CDR1 is MDHEN and CDR2 is SYDVKM. This CDR3 comprises 15 residues. V gave up 5 bases and J gave up 4 bases; unmatched junction bases: 8. CDR3 sequence: CASSGRDRDRETQYF. As DNA, the CDR3 is TGTGCCAGCAGTGGCCGGGACAGGGATAGAGAGACCCAGTACTTC.

The gene calls are TRBV15 and TRBJ1-4; TRBD1 is a possible D gene (6 bases). Per the germline V gene, CDR1 is LNHNV and CDR2 is YYDKDF (reference sequence). V lost 2 bases, J lost 0 bases, and 13 bases lay in between. The length of the CDR3 is 17 residues. The CDR3 reads CATSRSWTAATNEKLFF. CDR3 DNA sequence: TGTGCCACCAGCAGATCCTGGACAGCCGCAACTAATGAAAAACTGTTTTTT.

This rearrangement joins TRBV6-4 to TRBJ2-1, with D uncertain. The V gene lost 0 bases and the J gene lost 2 bases, with 11 bases spanning the gap. Per the germline V gene, CDR1 is MRHNA and CDR2 is SNTAGT. This CDR3 comprises 16 residues. Here the CDR3 reads CASSDSIQVAYNEQFF. The CDR3 DNA follows: TGTGCCAGCAGTGACTCGATACAAGTCGCCTACAATGAGCAGTTCTTC.

The chain joins TRBV7-6 to TRBJ2-7; D might be TRBD1 (5 bases). Germline CDR1 SGHVS, CDR2 FNYEAQ. This CDR3 is built from 14 residues. Trimming left V 2 bases short and J 3 bases short, with 11 bases between. The CDR3 DNA follows: TGTGCCAGCAGCTTACAGGGTGGGTTCTACGAGCAGTACTTC. Protein product: CASSLQGGFYEQYF.

The chain combines TRBV30 with TRBJ2-7, with 7 nucleotides matching TRBD1. With V trimmed by 2 bases and J by 0 bases, 1 base remained unmatched. Germline assignment: CDR1 GTSNPN and CDR2 SVGIG (reference sequence). The CDR3 runs 13 residues. The CDR3 sequence: CAWSRDSSYEQYF. CDR3 DNA: TGTGCCTGGAGTAGGGACAGCTCCTACGAGCAGTACTTC.

The chain carries TRBV7-3 and TRBJ2-3; D might be TRBD2 (5 bases). CDR3 length equals 13 residues. In germline, CDR1 is SGHTA, CDR2 FQGTGA. Trimming removed 3 bases from V and 5 bases from J, with 9 bases in between. The CDR3 bases are TGTGCCAGCAGCTTCTCAGAGGGAGATACGCAGTATTTT. This gives the protein CASSFSEGDTQYF.

The genes are TRBV5-6 and TRBJ1-5; the match to TRBD1 covers 10 bases. Germline V CDR1 and CDR2: SGHDT, YYEEEE. The trim removed 4 bases at V and 9 bases at J, leaving 10 bases unmatched. The CDR3 length is 15 residues. The CDR3 nucleotides are TGTGCCAGCAGCGTGGGACAGGGGCAATTGTGGCCCCAGCATTTT. As protein: CASSVGQGQLWPQHF.

V is TRBV4-2 and J is TRBJ1-5, with TRBD1 matching over 8 bases. Germline V gene sequence: CDR1 LGHNA, CDR2 YNFKEQ. The CDR3 spans 15 residues. Losses at the gene ends were 3 bases for V and 6 bases for J; bases not matched to a gene: 7. This chain's CDR3 is CASSQDGQGAQPQHF. The DNA for the CDR3 is TGTGCCAGCAGCCAGGACGGACAGGGCGCTCAGCCCCAGCATTTT.

This chain links TRBV9 with TRBJ2-1; possible D gene TRBD2, 5 bases. V was pared by 4 bases and J by 6 bases, with 17 bases between. This CDR3 is 15 amino acids long. Germline CDR1 and CDR2: SGDLS and YYNGEE. The CDR3 here is CASSPEARAGNEQFF. In DNA form, the CDR3 reads TGTGCCAGCAGCCCCGAAGCTAGGGCGGGCAATGAGCAGTTCTTC.

A single count supports this clone. The sample carries other DNA sequences with the same CDR3. This rearrangement joins TRBV7-9 to TRBJ2-5; 7 nucleotides match TRBD1. Germline lookup yields CDR1 SEHNR and CDR2 FQNEAQ (reference sequence). The CDR3 has 14 amino acids. After removal of 5 bases from V and 5 bases from J, the junction contained 8 bases not matched to a gene. CDR3 region: CASSPDRVGETQYF. The CDR3 coding sequence is TGTGCCAGCAGCCCAGACAGGGTCGGGGAGACCCAGTACTTC. Combining the CDR3 with reference TRBV7-9 and TRBJ2-5 gives the whole variable domain DTGVSQNPRHKITKRGQNVTFRCDPISEHNRLYWYRQTLGQGPEFLTYFQNEAQLEKSRLLSDRFSAERPKGSFSTLEIQRTEQGDSAMYLCASSPDRVGETQYFGPGTRLLVL.

CDR3 nucleotide sequence: TGTGCCAGCTCACGCCCGAGTCCCGGGACAGGGTTGAAGCTGTTTTTT. This sequence encodes CASSRPSPGTGLKLFF. The rearrangement joins TRBV18 to TRBJ2-2; 9 bases agree with TRBD1. The CDR3 spans 16 residues. Germline V CDR1 and CDR2: KGHSH, LQKENI. Unmatched junction bases numbered 15, after V lost 4 bases and J lost 12 bases.

The V gene is TRBV7-2, the J gene TRBJ2-7; D gene unclear. CDR3 size: 13 residues. CDR1 is SGHTA, CDR2 FQGNSA, per germline. V was pared by 1 base and J by 6 bases, with 10 bases between. In DNA form, the CDR3 reads TGTGCCAGCAGCTTAGTTGCAGTCGTCGAGCAGTACTTC. Protein: CASSLVAVVEQYF.

The chain uses TRBV5-5 and TRBJ1-1, with D possibly TRBD1 on 6 matching bases. Trimming cost V 4 bases and J 7 bases, with 14 bases left between them. The CDR3 is 13 amino acids. Looked up from germline, CDR1 is SGHKS and CDR2 is YYEKEE (reference sequence). The CDR3 here is CASSLLDSLEAFF. The CDR3 DNA is TGTGCCAGCAGCCTACTGGACAGCCTTGAAGCTTTCTTT.

The chain uses TRBV29-1 and TRBJ2-1; TRBD2 matches 7 bases. From germline, CDR1 is SQVTM and CDR2 ANQGSEA. The CDR3 loop spans 14 amino acids. Trimming took 3 bases from V and 3 from J; bases not matched to a gene: 5. The CDR3 sequence: CSVDSSGVYNEQFF. The CDR3 coding sequence is TGCAGCGTTGATTCCAGCGGGGTCTACAATGAGCAGTTCTTC.

The V and J genes are TRBV7-9 and TRBJ1-2; 7 positions agree with TRBD1. CDR1 and CDR2 (germline): SEHNR, FQNEAQ (reference sequence). Trimming removed 3 bases from V and 9 bases from J; junction bases left unmatched: 4. The CDR3 runs to 12 residues. The CDR3 here is CASSFDRASYTF. The CDR3, as DNA: TGTGCCAGCAGCTTCGACAGGGCAAGCTACACCTTC. Supplemented by reference TRBV7-9 and TRBJ1-2, the full variable domain reads DTGVSQNPRHKITKRGQNVTFRCDPISEHNRLYWYRQTLGQGPEFLTYFQNEAQLEKSRLLSDRFSAERPKGSFSTLEIQRTEQGDSAMYLCASSFDRASYTFGSGTRLTVV.

V and J are TRBV11-2 and TRBJ2-7, with TRBD1 as a possible D gene (6 bases). V dropped 5 bases and J dropped 4 bases, with 9 bases sitting between them. This CDR3 is 12 amino acids long. Germline V CDR1 and CDR2: SGHAT, FQNNGV. The CDR3 loop is CASSQDRYEQYF. CDR3 in DNA: TGTGCCAGCAGCCAGGACAGATACGAGCAGTACTTC.

This chain uses TRBV7-6 with TRBJ1-1, with 7 nucleotides matching TRBD1. V lost 5 bases to trimming and J lost 8 bases; unmatched junction nucleotides: 5. The CDR3 runs 12 residues. Germline V gene sequence: CDR1 SGHVS, CDR2 FNYEAQ. CDR3 in DNA: TGTGCCAGCAGCCCCGGGACAGCAGAAGCTTTCTTT. Its protein is CASSPGTAEAFF.

A few counts support this clone. The V call is TRBV28, the J call TRBJ1-6, with D unresolved. CDR3 length: 16 amino acids. Trimming shortened V by 2 bases and J by 0 bases, and 8 bases separated the two germline ends. Germline V gene lookup returns CDR1 MDHEN and CDR2 SYDVKM. As DNA, the CDR3 is TGTGCCAGCAGTTTAGGACTCAACTCCTATAATTCACCCCTCCACTTT. This translates into CASSLGLNSYNSPLHF.

The V and J genes are TRBV19 and TRBJ2-5, with 8 positions matching TRBD2. CDR1 is LNHDA, CDR2 SQIVND, per germline (reference sequence). The CDR3 loop spans 16 amino acids. V shed 5 bases, J shed 5 bases, and the junction held 13 bases outside the gene matches. CDR3: CASSDYGGASGETQYF. CDR3 in DNA: TGTGCCAGTAGTGACTACGGGGGGGCCAGCGGGGAGACCCAGTACTTC.

The chain uses TRBV27 and TRBJ2-1; TRBD1 aligns across 12 bases. CDR1 and CDR2 from the germline V gene are MNHEY and SMNVEV (reference sequence). With 1 base clipped from V and 8 bases from J, the junction kept 6 bases outside the gene matches. The CDR3 spans 16 residues. The CDR3 sequence is CASSLLWGQGAYEQFF. DNA of the CDR3: TGTGCCAGCAGTTTATTGTGGGGACAGGGGGCCTATGAGCAGTTCTTC.

This rearrangement joins TRBV5-4 to TRBJ2-6; D is uncertain. The CDR3 runs to 15 residues. Germline V gene lookup returns CDR1 SGHNT and CDR2 YYREEE (reference sequence). Trimming took 0 bases from V and 2 from J, leaving 6 bases between them. CDR3 DNA: TGTGCCAGCAGCTTGGTCAGCGCTGGGGCCAACGTCCTGACTTTC. Its protein is CASSLVSAGANVLTF.

The chain has TRBV7-3 and TRBJ1-1; tentatively, D is TRBD1 (5 bases). Germline CDR1 and CDR2: SGHTA and FQGTGA. The CDR3 contains 15 residues. Between the trimmed V and J ends, which lost 1 base and 3 bases, there was a span of 12 bases. This CDR3 reads CASSLSGTWDTEAFF. CDR3 coding DNA: TGTGCCAGCAGCTTAAGCGGGACGTGGGACACTGAAGCTTTCTTT.

A single count supports this clone. The rearrangement joins TRBV7-9 to TRBJ1-6; D call uncertain. Germline assignment: CDR1 SEHNR and CDR2 FQNEAQ (reference sequence). Trimming cost V 4 bases and J 16 bases, with 11 bases left between them. The CDR3 loop spans 11 amino acids. CDR3 nucleotide sequence: TGTGCCAGCAGCTCGACACGAGAACTCCACTTT. It translates to CASSSTRELHF.

This chain joins TRBV14 and TRBJ1-1, with D perhaps TRBD1 (6 bases). Between the trimmed V and J ends, which lost 4 bases and 1 base, there was a span of 13 bases. Germline CDR1 SGHDN, CDR2 FVKESK. The CDR3 totals 15 residues. The CDR3 here is CASSRGSDRNTEAFF. The CDR3 DNA is TGTGCCAGCAGCCGAGGCTCGGACAGGAACACTGAAGCTTTCTTT. The whole variable domain, remainder taken from reference TRBV14 and TRBJ1-1, is EAGVTQFPSHSVIEKGQTVTLRCDPISGHDNLYWYRRVMGKEIKFLLHFVKESKQDESGMPNNRFLAERTGGTYSTLKVQPAELEDSGVYFCASSRGSDRNTEAFFGQGTRLTVV.

The chain carries TRBV5-1 and TRBJ2-3; D possibly corresponds to TRBD1 (6 bases). Looked up from germline, CDR1 is SGHRS and CDR2 is YFSETQ. CDR3 length equals 15 residues. Deletions cut 7 bases from V and 5 bases from J, with 20 bases between. CDR3 coding DNA: TGCGCCAGCGCCAGCACTGGGGGCCCCGGAGATACGCAGTATTTT. It is translated as CASASTGGPGDTQYF.

V is TRBV28 and J is TRBJ2-7; tentatively, D is TRBD2 (6 bases). Germline values: CDR1 MDHEN, CDR2 SYDVKM. This CDR3 spans 14 amino acids. Trimming cost V 6 bases and J 4 bases, with 16 bases left between them. DNA of the CDR3: TGTGCCAGCAGCCCTATTGGGGGGTTATACGAGCAGTACTTC. Its protein product is CASSPIGGLYEQYF.

This chain connects TRBV10-3 to TRBJ2-3; TRBD1 matches 10 bases. The CDR3 is 16 residues long. CDR1 ENHRY and CDR2 SYGVKD come from the germline V gene. V lost 4 bases to trimming and J lost 2 bases; unmatched junction nucleotides: 6. This chain's CDR3 is CAISGRDRGNTDTQYF. DNA for the CDR3: TGTGCCATCAGTGGCCGGGACAGGGGAAACACAGATACGCAGTATTTT.